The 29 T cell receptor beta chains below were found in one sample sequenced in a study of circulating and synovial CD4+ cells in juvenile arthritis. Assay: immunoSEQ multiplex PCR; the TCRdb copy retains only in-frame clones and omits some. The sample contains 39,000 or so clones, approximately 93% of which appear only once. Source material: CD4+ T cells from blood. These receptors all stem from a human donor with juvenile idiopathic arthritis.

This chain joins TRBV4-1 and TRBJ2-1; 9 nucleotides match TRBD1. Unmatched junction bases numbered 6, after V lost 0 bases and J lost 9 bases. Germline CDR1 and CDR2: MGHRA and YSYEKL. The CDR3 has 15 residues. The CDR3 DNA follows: TGCGCCAGCAGCCAAGAACAGGGGGCGAGGGGTGAGCAGTTCTTC. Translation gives CASSQEQGARGEQFF.

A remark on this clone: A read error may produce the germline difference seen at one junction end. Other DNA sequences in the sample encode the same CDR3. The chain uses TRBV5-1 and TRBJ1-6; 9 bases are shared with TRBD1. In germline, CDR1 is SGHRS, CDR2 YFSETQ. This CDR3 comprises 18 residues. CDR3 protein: CASSAGVTGGNYNSPLHF. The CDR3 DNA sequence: TGCGCCAGCAGCGCGGGGGTCACAGGGGGCAACTATAATTCCCCCCTCCACTTT.

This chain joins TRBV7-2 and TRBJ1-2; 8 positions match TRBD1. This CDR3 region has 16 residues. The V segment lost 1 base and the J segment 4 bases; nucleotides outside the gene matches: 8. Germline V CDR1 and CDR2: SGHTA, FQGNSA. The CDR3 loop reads CASSLVGTGSSYGYTF. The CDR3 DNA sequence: TGTGCCAGCAGCTTAGTAGGGACAGGATCGAGCTATGGCTACACCTTC.

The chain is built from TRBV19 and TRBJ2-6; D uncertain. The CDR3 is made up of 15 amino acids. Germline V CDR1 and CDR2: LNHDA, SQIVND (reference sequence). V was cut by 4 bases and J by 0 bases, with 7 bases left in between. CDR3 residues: CASSRQFSGANVLTF. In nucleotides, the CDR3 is TGTGCCAGTAGTAGGCAGTTCTCTGGGGCCAACGTCCTGACTTTC.

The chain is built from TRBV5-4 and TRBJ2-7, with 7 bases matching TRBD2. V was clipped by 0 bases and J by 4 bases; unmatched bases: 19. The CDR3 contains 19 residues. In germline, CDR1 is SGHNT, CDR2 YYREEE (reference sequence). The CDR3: CASSLAGGYLGDSLYEQYF. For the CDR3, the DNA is TGTGCCAGCAGCTTGGCCGGGGGGTACCTGGGGGACTCTTTGTACGAGCAGTACTTC.

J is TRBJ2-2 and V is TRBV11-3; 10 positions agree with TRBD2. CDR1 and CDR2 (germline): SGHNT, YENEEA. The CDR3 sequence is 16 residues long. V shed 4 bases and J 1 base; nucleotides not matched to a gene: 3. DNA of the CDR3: TGTGCCAGCAGCTCGGGACTAGCGTTGAACACCGGGGAGCTGTTTTTT. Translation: CASSSGLALNTGELFF.

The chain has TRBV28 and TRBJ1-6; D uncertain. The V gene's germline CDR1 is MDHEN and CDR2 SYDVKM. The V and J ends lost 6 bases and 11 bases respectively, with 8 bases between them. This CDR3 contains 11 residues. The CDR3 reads CASSVSPPLHF. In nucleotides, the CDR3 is TGTGCCAGCAGCGTCAGTCCACCCCTCCACTTT.

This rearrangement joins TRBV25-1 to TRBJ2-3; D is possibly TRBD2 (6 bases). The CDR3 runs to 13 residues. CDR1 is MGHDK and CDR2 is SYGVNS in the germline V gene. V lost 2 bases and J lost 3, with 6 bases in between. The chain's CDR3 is CASSEGGTDTQYF. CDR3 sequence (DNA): TGTGCCAGCAGTGAAGGGGGGACAGATACGCAGTATTTT.

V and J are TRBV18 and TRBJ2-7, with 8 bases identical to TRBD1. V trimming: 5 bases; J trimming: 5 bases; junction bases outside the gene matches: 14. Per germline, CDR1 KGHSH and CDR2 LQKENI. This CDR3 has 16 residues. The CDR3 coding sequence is TGTGCCAGCTCAGAGCCTAGGGCCCAGGGGGCCGACGAGCAGTACTTC. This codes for CASSEPRAQGADEQYF.

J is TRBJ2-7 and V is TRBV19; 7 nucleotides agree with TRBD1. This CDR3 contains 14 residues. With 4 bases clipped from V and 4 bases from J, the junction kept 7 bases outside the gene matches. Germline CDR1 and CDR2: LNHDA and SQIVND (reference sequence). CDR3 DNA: TGTGCCAGTAGTACCGGACAGGTGATTTACGAGCAGTACTTC. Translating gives CASSTGQVIYEQYF. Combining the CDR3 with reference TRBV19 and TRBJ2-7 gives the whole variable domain DGGITQSPKYLFRKEGQNVTLSCEQNLNHDAMYWYRQDPGQGLRLIYYSQIVNDFQKGDIAEGYSVSREKKESFPLTVTSAQKNPTAFYLCASSTGQVIYEQYFGPGTRLTVT.

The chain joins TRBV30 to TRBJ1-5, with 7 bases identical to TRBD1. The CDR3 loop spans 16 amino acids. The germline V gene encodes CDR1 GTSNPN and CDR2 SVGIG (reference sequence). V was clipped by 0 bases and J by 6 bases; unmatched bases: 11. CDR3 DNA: TGTGCCTGGAGTGTAAGGGTAGGGCAGGGGGGTCAGCCCCAGCATTTT. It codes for CAWSVRVGQGGQPQHF.

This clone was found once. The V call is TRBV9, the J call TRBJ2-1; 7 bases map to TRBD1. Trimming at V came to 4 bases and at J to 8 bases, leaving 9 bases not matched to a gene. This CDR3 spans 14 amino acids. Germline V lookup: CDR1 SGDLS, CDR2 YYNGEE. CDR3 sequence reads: CASSLRTGRDEQFF. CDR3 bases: TGTGCCAGCAGCCTACGGACAGGACGCGATGAGCAGTTCTTC.

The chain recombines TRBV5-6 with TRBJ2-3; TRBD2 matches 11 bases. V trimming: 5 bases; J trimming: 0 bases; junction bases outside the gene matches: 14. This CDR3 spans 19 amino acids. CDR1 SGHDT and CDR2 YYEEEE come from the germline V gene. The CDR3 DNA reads TGTGCCAGCAGGCAGTTAACTAGCGGGGGACCAACTAGCACAGATACGCAGTATTTT. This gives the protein CASRQLTSGGPTSTDTQYF.

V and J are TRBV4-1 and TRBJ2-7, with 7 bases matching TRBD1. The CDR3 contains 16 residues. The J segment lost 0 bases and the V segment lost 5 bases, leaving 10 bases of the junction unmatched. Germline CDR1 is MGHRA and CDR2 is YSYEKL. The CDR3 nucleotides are TGCGCCAGCAGCAGTCGACAGGGCGATTACTCCTACGAGCAGTACTTC. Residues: CASSSRQGDYSYEQYF.

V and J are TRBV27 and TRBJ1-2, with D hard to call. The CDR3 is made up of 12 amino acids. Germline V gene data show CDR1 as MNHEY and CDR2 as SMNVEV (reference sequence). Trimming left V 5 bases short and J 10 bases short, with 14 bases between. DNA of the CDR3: TGTGCCAGCAGTAGCCACCCGCCATCCTACACCTTC. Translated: CASSSHPPSYTF.

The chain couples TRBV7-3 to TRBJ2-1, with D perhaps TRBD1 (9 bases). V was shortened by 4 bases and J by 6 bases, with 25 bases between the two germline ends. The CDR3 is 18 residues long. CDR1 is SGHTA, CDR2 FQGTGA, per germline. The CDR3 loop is CASSSGGGGTGRLNEQFF. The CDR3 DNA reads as TGTGCCAGCAGCTCGGGAGGCGGGGGGACAGGGCGTCTCAATGAGCAGTTCTTC.

Here the CDR3 DNA reads TGTGCCAGCAGCGGCGGGGGGGCCTCCTACAATGAGCAGTTCTTC. The encoded protein is CASSGGGASYNEQFF. The chain couples TRBV9 to TRBJ2-1, with 9 positions matching TRBD2. Trimming removed 3 bases from V and 0 bases from J; junction bases left unmatched: 1. Germline V gene lookup returns CDR1 SGDLS and CDR2 YYNGEE. The CDR3 has 15 residues.

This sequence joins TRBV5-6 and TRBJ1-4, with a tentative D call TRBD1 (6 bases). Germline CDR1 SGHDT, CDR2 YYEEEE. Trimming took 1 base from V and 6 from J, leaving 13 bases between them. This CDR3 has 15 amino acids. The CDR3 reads CASSLYRVRDEKLFF. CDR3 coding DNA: TGTGCCAGCAGCTTGTACAGGGTAAGGGATGAAAAACTGTTTTTT.

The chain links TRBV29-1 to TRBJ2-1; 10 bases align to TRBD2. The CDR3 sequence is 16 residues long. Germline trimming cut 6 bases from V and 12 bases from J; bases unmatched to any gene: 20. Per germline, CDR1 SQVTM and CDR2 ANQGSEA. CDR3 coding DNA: TGCAGCGTCTGGACTAGCGGTGGCCCCTTGTATTTGGGGCAGTTCTTC. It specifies CSVWTSGGPLYLGQFF.

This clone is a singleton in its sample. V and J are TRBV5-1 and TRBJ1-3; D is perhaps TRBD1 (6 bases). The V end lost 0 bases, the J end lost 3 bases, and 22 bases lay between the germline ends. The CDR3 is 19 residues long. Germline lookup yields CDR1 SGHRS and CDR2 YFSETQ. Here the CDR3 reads CASSLEDDQGSIFGNTIYF. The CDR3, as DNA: TGCGCCAGCAGCTTGGAGGATGATCAGGGGTCGATATTTGGAAACACCATATATTTT.

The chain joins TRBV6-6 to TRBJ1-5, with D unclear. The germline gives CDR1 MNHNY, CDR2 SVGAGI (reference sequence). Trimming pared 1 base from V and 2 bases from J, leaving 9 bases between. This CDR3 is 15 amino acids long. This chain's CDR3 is CASSYFREGNQPQHF. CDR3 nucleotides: TGTGCCAGCAGTTACTTTAGGGAGGGCAATCAGCCCCAGCATTTT.

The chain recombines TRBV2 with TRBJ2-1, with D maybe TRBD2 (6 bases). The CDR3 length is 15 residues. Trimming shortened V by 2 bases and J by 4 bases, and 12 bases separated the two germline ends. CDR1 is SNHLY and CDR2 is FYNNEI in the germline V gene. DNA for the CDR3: TGTGCCAGCAGTGAACTTCGGGGGACTTACAATGAGCAGTTCTTC. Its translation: CASSELRGTYNEQFF.

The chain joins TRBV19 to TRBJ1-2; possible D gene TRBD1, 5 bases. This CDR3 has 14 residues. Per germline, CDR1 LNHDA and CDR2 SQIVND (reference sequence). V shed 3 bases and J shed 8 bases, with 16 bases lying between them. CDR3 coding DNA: TGTGCCAGTAGTATCCACAGGCCGCTCGGAGGCTACACCTTC. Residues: CASSIHRPLGGYTF.

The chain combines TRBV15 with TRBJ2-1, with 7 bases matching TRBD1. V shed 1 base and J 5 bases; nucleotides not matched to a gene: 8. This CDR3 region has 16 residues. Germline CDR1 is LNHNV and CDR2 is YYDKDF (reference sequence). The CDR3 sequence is CATSRARDSLDNEQFF. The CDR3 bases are TGTGCCACCAGCAGAGCCCGGGACAGCCTTGACAATGAGCAGTTCTTC.

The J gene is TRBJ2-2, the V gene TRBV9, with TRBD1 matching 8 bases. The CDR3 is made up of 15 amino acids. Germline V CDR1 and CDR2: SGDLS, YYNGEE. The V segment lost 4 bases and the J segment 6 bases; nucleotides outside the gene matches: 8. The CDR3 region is CASSQAPQGAGELFF. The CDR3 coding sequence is TGTGCCAGCAGCCAGGCCCCACAGGGGGCCGGGGAGCTGTTTTTT.

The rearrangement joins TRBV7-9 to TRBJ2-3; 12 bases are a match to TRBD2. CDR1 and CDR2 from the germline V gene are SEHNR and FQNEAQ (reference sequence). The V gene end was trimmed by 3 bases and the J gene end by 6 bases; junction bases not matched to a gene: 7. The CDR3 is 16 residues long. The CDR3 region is CASSLGSGTSGDTQYF. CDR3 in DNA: TGTGCCAGCAGCTTGGGTTCCGGGACTAGCGGGGATACGCAGTATTTT.

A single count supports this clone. CDR3 loop: CASSLQGAVEAFF. The CDR3 nucleotides read TGTGCCAGCAGCCTTCAGGGGGCGGTTGAAGCTTTCTTT. This chain connects TRBV7-2 to TRBJ1-1, with 8 bases aligning to TRBD1. This CDR3 is built from 13 residues. Looked up from germline, CDR1 is SGHTA and CDR2 is FQGNSA. V gave up 5 bases and J gave up 7 bases; unmatched junction bases: 6.

CDR3 residues: CASSVGGAGGHEQFF. CDR3 DNA sequence: TGTGCCAGCAGCGTAGGAGGAGCGGGGGGGCATGAGCAGTTCTTC. This chain links TRBV9 with TRBJ2-1, with 10 bases identical to TRBD2. The CDR3 is 15 amino acids. Germline V gives CDR1 SGDLS, CDR2 YYNGEE. V trimming: 0 bases; J trimming: 8 bases; junction bases outside the gene matches: 5.

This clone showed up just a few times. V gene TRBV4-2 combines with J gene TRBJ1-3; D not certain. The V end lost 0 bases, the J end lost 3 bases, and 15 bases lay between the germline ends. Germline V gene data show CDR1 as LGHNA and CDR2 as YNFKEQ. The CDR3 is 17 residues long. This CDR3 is CASSQELAARGGNTIYF. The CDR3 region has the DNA TGTGCCAGCAGCCAAGAATTAGCTGCCCGGGGTGGAAACACCATATATTTT.